This T cell receptor (beta chain) is from a study of human T cells and chemical hapten exposure (dated by TCRdb to the early 2020s). Turning to the overall study: For sensitization, 2% DPC in acetone was applied to a roughly 2 cm by roughly 2 cm area of upper inner arm skin. Most of the patients in the cohort were female, and the cohort covered alopecia areata with under or over 50% scalp involvement, alopecia totalis and alopecia universalis. Blood samples were taken from patients before sensitization (week 0) and at 2, 6 and about 24 weeks after DPC sensitization. About 28 alopecia patients gave blood for TCR sequencing at one to four time points (pre-sensitization, 2, 6 and 24 weeks). This study followed changes in the peripheral blood TCR repertoire in vivo during primary and secondary sensitization of alopecia patients to the hapten diphenylcyclopropenone (DPC). The libraries were sequenced as a pool, and the TCR yield per sample differed mostly because of small variations in library volumes within the pool. Patch testing on the upper back used Finn chambers containing 0.01% DPC, with scoring done after 6 days according to International Contact Dermatitis Research Group standards. Throughout the approximately 25-week study period, patients were also given weekly therapeutic DPC doses on the scalp. Broad study findings and their caveats: A positive correlation was found between the number of PT1 expanded TCRs and patch test score, with significance reached at thresholds 8, 16 and 32 but not 4. After repeated subsampling, changes were observed in the strength of the expansion versus patch-test correlation and in the threshold at which the correlation became significant. DPC sensitization did not change the number of TCRs with a frequency above 1 in 1000, and there was no evidence of changes in global repertoire structure. Because every patient had alopecia, a presumed autoimmune disease, the patients' immune response might differ from that of healthy individuals. Compared with pre-sensitization or healthy control sets, expanded TCRs formed significantly more large CDR3 similarity clusters, which is consistent with antigen-driven responses.

In its sample, this clonotype was seen a few times. Its antigen is not yet known. Qualities for individual bases were not recorded, and no much larger clone is one base off. The CDR3 contains 15 residues, cysteine and phenylalanine counted. Only the CDR3 DNA stays, 45 bases, in frame from base 1. V drops 2 bases and J drops 0 bases, leaving 9 bases in between. Sequences SGDLS (CDR1) and YYNGEE (CDR2) are obtained from the germline V gene. The time point label corresponds to: pre-sensitization, week 0. Per the publication, the treatment or condition label means: therapeutic diphenylcyclopropenone sensitization with weekly scalp DPC. At every patch-test visit, the blood draw took place before the patch test was put on. Eligible patients were aged 18 to 70, diagnosed with alopecia, deemed suitable for DPC therapy, and excluded if pregnant. Total RNA was isolated from unfractionated whole blood collected in Tempus Blood RNA tubes.

Library preparation was by RACE. Sequencing instrument: NextSeq 500. During library preparation, unique molecular identifiers were attached to individual cDNA molecules so that TCRs could be counted in a quantitative, reproducible way. From each blood RNA sample, both TCR alpha and TCR beta chains were sequenced. Turning to the authors' computational methods: A median of roughly 99,000 TCRs per sample was observed, with a range of about 23,224 to 700,000. The Decombinator software suite was used to annotate the V, J and CDR3 of the TCR reads. Every sample was subsampled to the same number of TCRs (28,000) for the PS versus PT1 abundance plots. TCRs were defined as expanded if absent before sensitization and observed at least eight times at the 2-week time point. Clones were called with MiXCR by TCRdb after fastp trimmed the public reads at Q25, and only in-frame beta chains were retained. Identical CDR3 proteins give one entry, which carries the most common genes and DNA. The V and J calls follow TCRdb's processing rather than the paper's. This sample holds about 260,000 distinct CDR3 sequences; roughly 8.9% were observed only once. The biggest ten clones account for 2% to 2.5% of the sample.

The chain is made from TRBV9 and TRBJ2-1; the D gene remains uncertain. The sample in question was whole blood, obtained in connection with sensitization to the hapten diphenylcyclopropenone (DPC). This TCR was recovered from a woman in her thirties or forties with alopecia areata. Some clones in this sample may be carry-over from other donors' samples. The CDR3 has the sequence CASSVTPSSYNEQFF. In nucleotides, the sequence is TGTGCCAGCAGCGTGACCCCGAGCTCCTACAATGAGCAGTTCTTC.